Reported below is one T cell receptor beta chain. There is no known antigen for this receptor. No base-level quality is on record; no much larger clone is a single base apart. The method behind the library was the immunoSEQ multiplex PCR assay. RNA was extracted from all samples and reverse transcribed into cDNA as template for TCR sequencing. First-strand cDNA was synthesized using SuperScript III with a 2:1 mix of oligo-dT and random hexamers. A synthetic immune receptor repertoire was used to gauge amplification bias, and whatever bias remained was removed computationally. The paper's data handling went like this. Raw reads were preprocessed for error removal, and CDR3 was defined according to IMGT conventions as running from the conserved cysteine to phenylalanine. To get clonality, Shannon entropy was normalized by log2 of the number of productive unique TCRs and the result was subtracted from 1. Scalp TCRbeta sequences were cross-referenced with sorted blood CD4 and CD8 repertoires so that the CD4 or CD8 identity of scalp clones could be inferred. The table comes from immuneACCESS by way of TCRdb, which keeps in-frame sequences with V and J called. Part of the clones is missing from these tables; in studies checked, under half for an unresolved V gene and the rest for unknown reasons. The D gene and trimming were derived from the DNA, and the V and J assignments and clone size from that table. The sample table holds roughly 130,000 clones, of which roughly 58% were seen once. 4.5% of the sample comes from the top ten.

This entry belongs to a study of CD8+ T cells in alopecia areata (dated by TCRdb to between 2018 and 2020). As for the study more broadly: The treated patients took part in an open-label pilot trial in which moderate-to-severe alopecia areata was treated with oral tofacitinib at 5 to 10 mg twice daily. Tofacitinib was administered for 6 to 18 months, and 6 months of follow-up off drug were then conducted to assess delayed response and recurrence. High-throughput TCRbeta sequencing was used to examine T cell clonal expansion in alopecia areata in both the C3H/HeJ mouse model and human patients. Scalp tissue and sorted CD4+ and CD8+ peripheral blood T cells from patchy and totalis/universalis alopecia areata patients and from healthy controls were covered by human TCRbeta sequencing. Patients on tofacitinib were biopsied at baseline and after 4 and 24 weeks of treatment, and several of the patients also had a later scalp biopsy. Scalp clonality was compared among normal scalp (n=4), patchy alopecia areata scalp (n=8), and alopecia totalis/universalis scalp (n=8). The RNA source kit depended on sample type: the PAXgene miRNA kit for fixed scalp, the miRNeasy kit for PBMCs, and the RNeasy kit for mouse skin. immunoSEQ multiplex PCR using 35 Vbeta forward primers and 13 Jbeta reverse primers was used to amplify TCRbeta CDR3 regions. General study outcomes and caveats: Shared TCR sequences between patients were less evident than in mice, which may be partly attributable to HLA diversity in the patient population. Compared with normal scalp, lesional scalp had higher clonality and more expanded CD8+ clones, particularly in alopecia totalis/universalis, a pattern that suggests antigenic drive. Resident alphabeta T cells in normal human skin are also sequenced, complicating scalp TCR repertoire analysis, unlike mouse skin dominated by gammadelta T cells.

CDR1 MGHRA and CDR2 YSYEKL are derived from the germline V gene. CDR3 length: 14 amino acids, cysteine to phenylalanine. The entry retains the CDR3 DNA only, 42 bases that are in frame from base 1. Cut back by 4 bases and 0 bases, the V and J ends lie 8 bases apart. According to the study, the label for this sample's time point signals: baseline before oral tofacitinib. Lesional scalp punch biopsies and peripheral blood were collected from alopecia areata patients. PBMCs were isolated by density centrifugation and stained for CD3, CD4 and CD8, and CD4+ and CD8+ T cells were sorted on a FACSAria. The sequence was collected from a human donor with alopecia areata. The sample here was CD4+ T cells sorted from blood, taken at week 0. The chain is encoded by TRBV4-1 joined to TRBJ2-3; TRBD2 is possibly the D segment (6 matching bases). The nucleotide sequence is TGCGCCAGCAGCCTCGGGACTAGCACAGATACGCAGTATTTT. Translated, it reads CASSLGTSTDTQYF.